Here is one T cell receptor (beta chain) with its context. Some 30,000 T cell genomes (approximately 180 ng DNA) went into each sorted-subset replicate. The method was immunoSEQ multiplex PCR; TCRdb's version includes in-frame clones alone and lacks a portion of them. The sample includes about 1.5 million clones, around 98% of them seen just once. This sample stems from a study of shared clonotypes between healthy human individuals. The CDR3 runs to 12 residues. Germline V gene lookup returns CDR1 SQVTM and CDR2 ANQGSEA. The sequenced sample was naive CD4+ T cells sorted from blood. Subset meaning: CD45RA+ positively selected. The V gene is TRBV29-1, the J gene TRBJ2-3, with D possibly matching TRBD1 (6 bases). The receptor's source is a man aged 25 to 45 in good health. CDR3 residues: CAGESGTDTQYF. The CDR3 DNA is TGCGCAGGGGAGTCGGGCACAGATACGCAGTATTTT.